One and the same sample provided the 29 T cell receptor beta chains below, sequenced in a study of T-cell memory formation after mild COVID-19 (TCRdb year 2021). Libraries were built with 5' RACE. Instrument used: Illumina NovaSeq 6000. TCRdb reprocessed the public reads (quality trimming at Q25 with fastp, clone calling with MiXCR) and kept in-frame beta chains. Rows merge per CDR3 protein into single entries with the most common DNA and genes. For this sample the table gives 170,000 or so distinct CDR3 sequences, of which about a fifth were detected only once. The ten largest clonotypes hold 20% to 25% of the sample. Sequencing was carried out using PBMCs or a T cell subset sorted from them (not recorded which). The source of these receptors is an adult woman who had mild COVID-19 (a few samples of this study predate the infection). The sample titles of this study are shuffled in the database, so cell type and time point are left out; the donor was told from shared clones.

This clonotype showed up just a few times. The V gene is TRBV27, the J gene TRBJ2-3; possible D gene TRBD2, 6 bases. V was cut by 8 bases and J by 4 bases, with 16 bases left in between. The CDR3 spans 14 residues. CDR1 and CDR2 from the germline V gene are MNHEY and SMNVEV (reference sequence). The DNA of the CDR3 is TGTGCCAGCTTCGGCGGGGTGGGAGCAGATACGCAGTATTTT. As protein: CASFGGVGADTQYF.

The chain combines TRBV28 with TRBJ2-5; 7 nucleotides agree with TRBD1. The CDR3 sequence is 15 residues long. Trimming at V came to 6 bases and at J to 1 base, leaving 8 bases not matched to a gene. Germline V gene sequence: CDR1 MDHEN, CDR2 SYDVKM. DNA of the CDR3: TGTGCCAGCAGCAATCAGGGGGTCCGCCAAGAGACCCAGTACTTC. As protein: CASSNQGVRQETQYF.

V usage is TRBV2 and J usage is TRBJ2-2; a possible D gene is TRBD2 (7 bases). V shed 11 bases and J shed 6 bases, with 19 bases lying between them. The CDR3 is made up of 14 amino acids. The germline V gene has CDR1 SNHLY and CDR2 FYNNEI. CDR3: CALGGGKFAGELFF. The CDR3 DNA follows: TGTGCCCTAGGGGGAGGGAAGTTCGCCGGGGAGCTGTTTTTT. Variable domain in full (rest from reference TRBV2 and TRBJ2-2): EPEVTQTPSHQVTQMGQEVILRCVPISNHLYFYWYRQILGQKVEFLVSFYNNEISEKSEIFDDQFSVERPDGSNFTLKIRSTKLEDSAMYFCALGGGKFAGELFFGEGSRLTVL.

The chain links TRBV5-6 to TRBJ2-1; D is undetermined. The CDR3 loop spans 13 amino acids. V was cut by 4 bases and J by 6 bases, with 11 bases left in between. Germline CDR1 and CDR2: SGHDT and YYEEEE. This chain's CDR3 is CASSLPISNEQFF. CDR3 coding DNA: TGTGCCAGCAGCCTCCCAATTTCCAATGAGCAGTTCTTC. Together with reference TRBV5-6 and TRBJ2-1, the CDR3 gives the full variable domain: DAGVTQSPTHLIKTRGQQVTLRCSPKSGHDTVSWYQQALGQGPQFIFQYYEEEERQRGNFPDRFSGHQFPNYSSELNVNALLLGDSALYLCASSLPISNEQFFGPGTRLTVL.

V gene TRBV29-1 combines with J gene TRBJ2-2, with D possibly being TRBD1 (6 bases). V lost 6 bases, J lost 1 base, and 15 bases lay in between. The V gene's germline CDR1 is SQVTM and CDR2 ANQGSEA. CDR3 size: 15 residues. CDR3 protein: CSVASGTKNTGELFF. In DNA, the CDR3 is TGCAGCGTAGCGTCCGGGACAAAGAACACCGGGGAGCTGTTTTTT.

The chain is built from TRBV7-2 and TRBJ2-7, with TRBD1 matching over 12 bases. The germline V gene encodes CDR1 SGHTA and CDR2 FQGNSA. V trimming: 0 bases; J trimming: 4 bases; junction bases outside the gene matches: 4. The CDR3 is 16 amino acids. CDR3 sequence: CASSLAGTGGGYEQYF. The CDR3 DNA sequence: TGTGCCAGCAGCTTAGCCGGGACAGGGGGCGGTTACGAGCAGTACTTC.

V usage is TRBV7-2 and J usage is TRBJ2-1; 11 nucleotides align to TRBD2. The germline V gene encodes CDR1 SGHTA and CDR2 FQGNSA. This CDR3 contains 13 residues. Trimming at V came to 5 bases and at J to 9 bases, leaving 3 bases not matched to a gene. DNA for the CDR3: TGTGCCAGCAGCGTTAGCGGGAGGGTTGAGCAGTTCTTC. This gives the protein CASSVSGRVEQFF.

This chain connects TRBV7-6 to TRBJ2-7, with 7 bases matching TRBD1. This CDR3 comprises 14 residues. V gave up 5 bases and J gave up 4 bases; unmatched junction bases: 8. The germline CDR1 and CDR2 sequences are SGHVS and FNYEAQ. The CDR3 nucleotides are TGTGCCAGCAGCCCCACCGGGACAGATTACGAGCAGTACTTC. Its protein is CASSPTGTDYEQYF.

The chain is built from TRBV12-3 or TRBV12-4 and TRBJ2-5, with D hard to call. This CDR3 is 15 amino acids long. The V end was cut by 3 bases, the J end by 0 bases, with 11 bases between. The CDR3 sequence: CASSFGSSDQETQYF. Written as DNA, the CDR3 is TGTGCCAGCAGTTTCGGCAGCTCAGACCAAGAGACCCAGTACTTC.

There are a few counts of this clonotype. The V and J genes are TRBV4-3 and TRBJ2-7, with D perhaps matching TRBD2 (6 bases). CDR1 and CDR2 from the germline V gene are LGHNA and YSLEER. The CDR3 runs to 14 residues. V was trimmed by 6 bases and J by 4 bases, leaving 16 bases between them. The CDR3 is CASSREADRYEQYF. In nucleotides, the CDR3 is TGCGCCAGCAGTAGGGAGGCCGATAGGTACGAGCAGTACTTC.

The chain is built from TRBV13 and TRBJ2-6, with no clear D. This CDR3 is built from 15 residues. V lost 3 bases and J lost 3, with 9 bases in between. Germline loops: CDR1 PRHDT, CDR2 FYEKMQ (reference sequence). CDR3 protein: CASSLGAGGANVLTF. CDR3 nucleotides: TGTGCCAGCAGCTTGGGTGCCGGTGGGGCCAACGTCCTGACTTTC. The full variable domain, rest sourced from reference TRBV13 and TRBJ2-6, is AAGVIQSPRHLIKEKRETATLKCYPIPRHDTVYWYQQGPGQDPQFLISFYEKMQSDKGSIPDRFSAQQFSDYHSELNMSSLELGDSALYFCASSLGAGGANVLTFGAGSRLTVL.

The chain recombines TRBV5-1 with TRBJ2-1; a weak D match, TRBD2 (5 bases). The CDR3 is 13 amino acids. From germline, CDR1 is SGHRS and CDR2 YFSETQ. V lost 3 bases to trimming and J lost 5 bases, with 9 bases between them. CDR3 in DNA: TGCGCCAGCAGCTCAACTAGTGACAATGAGCAGTTCTTC. Translating gives CASSSTSDNEQFF.

In its sample, this clonotype was seen a few times. V gene TRBV29-1 combines with J gene TRBJ2-3, with a weak D call TRBD1 (6 bases). V was shortened by 1 base and J by 0 bases, with 8 bases between the two germline ends. CDR3 size: 14 residues. Germline loops: CDR1 SQVTM, CDR2 ANQGSEA. This CDR3 reads CSVEGTASTDTQYF. CDR3 DNA: TGCAGCGTTGAAGGGACAGCTAGCACAGATACGCAGTATTTT.

Only a few counts were recorded for this clonotype. This sequence joins TRBV12-3 or TRBV12-4 and TRBJ2-1; 14 bases map to TRBD2. This CDR3 comprises 17 residues. V was pared by 5 bases and J by 0 bases, with 3 bases of the junction left unmatched. Here the CDR3 reads CASSPGTSGSSYNEQFF. The CDR3 DNA reads as TGTGCCAGCAGTCCGGGGACTAGCGGGAGCTCCTACAATGAGCAGTTCTTC.

This clonotype turned up a few times. The J gene is TRBJ1-1, the V gene TRBV19; D is possibly TRBD1 (5 bases). Trimming stripped 7 bases from V and 1 base from J, with 10 bases between. The germline gives CDR1 LNHDA, CDR2 SQIVND (reference sequence). The CDR3 is 13 amino acids. CDR3 DNA: TGTGCCAGTATCCGGACACCGAACACTGAAGCTTTCTTT. It is translated as CASIRTPNTEAFF.

The chain joins TRBV7-2 to TRBJ1-6, with no clear D. The germline V gene encodes CDR1 SGHTA and CDR2 FQGNSA. The V end was cut by 7 bases, the J end by 7 bases, with 17 bases between. CDR3 size: 15 residues. The chain's CDR3 is CASILPAAGNSPLHF. CDR3 DNA: TGTGCCAGCATCCTACCGGCGGCGGGGAATTCACCCCTCCACTTT.

This clonotype was counted a few times. This chain uses TRBV7-3 with TRBJ2-2; D not certain. V shed 4 bases and J shed 1 base, with 4 bases lying between them. The CDR3 length is 13 residues. Looked up from germline, CDR1 is SGHTA and CDR2 is FQGTGA. The CDR3 region is CASSYENTGELFF. CDR3 nucleotides: TGTGCCAGCAGCTATGAGAACACCGGGGAGCTGTTTTTT.

This clonotype was detected only a few times. V gene TRBV6-2 or TRBV6-3 combines with J gene TRBJ2-2; D is uncertain. This CDR3 contains 12 residues. Between the trimmed V and J ends, which lost 2 bases and 7 bases, there was a span of 5 bases. Germline CDR1 MNHEY, CDR2 SVGEGT. Here the CDR3 reads CASSYPGGELFF. The CDR3 DNA is TGTGCCAGCAGTTACCCGGGCGGGGAGCTGTTTTTT.

The chain couples TRBV15 to TRBJ1-3, with D maybe TRBD1 (6 bases). The CDR3 loop spans 15 amino acids. CDR1 and CDR2 (germline): LNHNV, YYDKDF (reference sequence). The V end was cut by 0 bases, the J end by 0 bases, with 6 bases between. The CDR3 is CATSREGGSGNTIYF. CDR3 in DNA: TGTGCCACCAGCAGAGAAGGGGGCTCTGGAAACACCATATATTTT.

This clonotype was counted only a few times. This chain links TRBV15 with TRBJ2-7; 7 positions match TRBD1. There are 14 residues in the CDR3. CDR1 is LNHNV, CDR2 YYDKDF, per germline (reference sequence). Trimming removed 7 bases from V and 3 bases from J; junction bases left unmatched: 9. Here the CDR3 DNA reads TGTGCCACCACCCCAGGGGGTCCCGGCTACGAGCAGTACTTC. It specifies CATTPGGPGYEQYF.

This clonotype was seen only a few times. The V and J genes are TRBV5-1 and TRBJ2-5; 8 bases match TRBD1. The CDR3 is 14 amino acids. In germline, CDR1 is SGHRS, CDR2 YFSETQ. V gave up 4 bases and J gave up 4 bases; unmatched junction bases: 6. The CDR3: CASSVDRVGETQYF. The CDR3 DNA sequence: TGCGCCAGCAGCGTGGACAGGGTAGGAGAGACCCAGTACTTC.

In its sample, this clonotype was seen a few times. The chain is built from TRBV9 and TRBJ2-7; 7 nucleotides align to TRBD1. The germline CDR1 and CDR2 sequences are SGDLS and YYNGEE. The CDR3 sequence is 14 residues long. Trimming at V came to 4 bases and at J to 2 bases, leaving 6 bases not matched to a gene. This chain's CDR3 is CASSPEGTAYEQYF. The CDR3 nucleotides are TGTGCCAGCAGCCCAGAGGGGACAGCCTACGAGCAGTACTTC.

The V gene is TRBV6-2 or TRBV6-3, the J gene TRBJ2-1, with D maybe TRBD1 (6 bases). Trimming pared 2 bases from V and 8 bases from J, leaving 25 bases between. Looked up from germline, CDR1 is MNHEY and CDR2 is SVGEGT. This CDR3 spans 18 amino acids. CDR3 in amino acids: CASSYPDSGNPDPDEQFF. The CDR3 DNA is TGTGCCAGCAGTTACCCGGACAGCGGAAATCCTGACCCCGATGAGCAGTTCTTC.

This chain links TRBV29-1 with TRBJ2-1; 7 nucleotides line up with TRBD2. V shed 4 bases, J shed 0 bases, and the junction held 3 bases outside the gene matches. The CDR3 covers 14 residues. The germline CDR1 and CDR2 sequences are SQVTM and ANQGSEA. CDR3 sequence: CSVAGRGSYNEQFF. CDR3 in DNA: TGCAGCGTTGCTGGGAGGGGCTCCTACAATGAGCAGTTCTTC.

With regard to this clonotype: The junction departs from the called germline gene at one end, perhaps through a read error. The DNA for the CDR3 is TGCAGCGCTAGGGGGTTAGCGGGAGGGCTGGATACGCAGTATTTT. Translation: CSARGLAGGLDTQYF. This sequence joins TRBV20-1 and TRBJ2-3; 11 bases are a match to TRBD2. The CDR3 sequence is 15 residues long. Germline values: CDR1 DFQATT, CDR2 SNEGSKA (reference sequence).

This clonotype was observed a handful of times. The rearrangement uses TRBV7-3 and TRBJ2-3; TRBD2 aligns across 8 bases. The CDR3 is 15 residues long. J was trimmed by 0 bases and V by 5 bases; bases with no gene match: 4. The V gene's germline CDR1 is SGHTA and CDR2 FQGTGA. Here the CDR3 reads CASSLSGTSTDTQYF. Written as DNA, the CDR3 is TGTGCCAGCAGCCTTAGCGGGACTAGCACAGATACGCAGTATTTT.

V usage is TRBV9 and J usage is TRBJ2-2; 8 nucleotides align to TRBD2. CDR1 is SGDLS and CDR2 is YYNGEE in the germline V gene. V was pared by 2 bases and J by 7 bases, with 10 bases of the junction left unmatched. The CDR3 is made up of 16 amino acids. CDR3 sequence: CASSVVGGAGVGELFF. The CDR3 DNA sequence: TGTGCCAGCAGCGTGGTTGGCGGAGCGGGGGTCGGGGAGCTGTTTTTT.

In its sample, this clonotype was seen once. A much larger clonotype is one base distant, so this may be a read error. The gene calls are TRBV24-1 and TRBJ2-2, with unresolved D. V shed 3 bases and J shed 6 bases, with 10 bases lying between them. The CDR3 is made up of 14 amino acids. Germline CDR1 is KGHDR and CDR2 is SFDVKD. In DNA, the CDR3 is TGTGCCACCAGTGATGCTGAACCTCCCGGGGAGCTGTTTTTT. It yields the protein CATSDAEPPGELFF.

This clonotype was seen only a few times. The rearrangement joins TRBV5-8 to TRBJ2-7; D ambiguous. This CDR3 has 12 residues. Germline V gene data show CDR1 as SGHTS and CDR2 as YDEGEE. Deletions cut 4 bases from V and 5 bases from J, with 10 bases between. Written as DNA, the CDR3 is TGTGCCAGCAGCGGACCCGAGGACGAGCAGTACTTC. This encodes CASSGPEDEQYF.